This entry describes one T cell receptor (beta chain). The antigen is undetermined. This entry belongs to a study of T cells after yellow fever vaccination. Overall study results and limits: FACS-sorted repertoires could harbor abundant contaminating bulk-population clonotypes. Weaker, the secondary response had a peak occurring faster, on day 5 versus 15.

Conversion of TCR transcripts into cDNA relied on 5'RACE template switching, which added a universal primer site and UMIs. TCRdb itself ran the 5' RACE reads through MiXCR, one entry per CDR3 protein. The sample carries roughly 340,000 distinct CDR3 sequences, more than 8.5% recorded once. The CDR3 loop spans 20 amino acids. Germline V lookup: CDR1 MNHEY, CDR2 SMNVEV (reference sequence). J lost 0 bases, V lost 8 bases, and 19 bases had no gene match. The receptor comes from a man in his late teens or twenties who received the YFV17D yellow fever vaccine. The chain carries TRBV27 and TRBJ2-1; 10 bases are shared with TRBD1. The sequencing here drew on PBMCs, taken on the day of the first yellow fever vaccination. The CDR3 region has the DNA TGTGCCAGCGCCTCCAGAGGGGGACAGGGGCGAACAAGCTCCTACAATGAGCAGTTCTTC. Residues: CASASRGGQGRTSSYNEQFF.